A single T cell receptor (beta chain) is shown here with its context. The CDR3 totals 17 residues. Germline assignment: CDR1 SGHRS and CDR2 YFSETQ. These data are taken from a study of CXCR3-negative and CXCR3-positive naive CD8 T cells. The study made its TRB cDNA libraries by 5' RACE, adding UMI labels. TCRdb derives one entry per CDR3 protein from the 5' RACE reads, leaving out DNA. The ten top clones account for approximately 1.5%, within a sample of more than 65,000 distinct CDR3 sequences. The chain employs TRBV5-1 and TRBJ1-1; TCRdb returns TRBD1, unconfirmable since there is no DNA. The sequence derives from a human donor in good health. Some clones in this sample may be carry-over from other donors' samples. The sequenced sample was naive CXCR3- CD8+ T cells from blood. Subset reported: CD45RO-CCR7+CD27+CD95- naive CD8+ T cells lacking CXCR3 (TNR3-). CDR3 loop: CASSLRQGTAMNTEAFF.